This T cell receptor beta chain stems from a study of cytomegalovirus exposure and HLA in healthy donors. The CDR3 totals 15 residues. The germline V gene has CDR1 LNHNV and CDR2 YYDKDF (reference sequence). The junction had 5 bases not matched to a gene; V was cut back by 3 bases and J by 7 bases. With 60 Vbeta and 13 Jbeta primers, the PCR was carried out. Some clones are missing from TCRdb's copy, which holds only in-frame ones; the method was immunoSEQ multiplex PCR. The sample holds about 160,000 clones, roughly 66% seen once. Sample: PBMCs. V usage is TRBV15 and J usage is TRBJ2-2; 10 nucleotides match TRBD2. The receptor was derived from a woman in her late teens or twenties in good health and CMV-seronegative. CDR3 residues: CATSSRLAGGGELFF. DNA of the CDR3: TGTGCCACCAGCAGCAGACTAGCGGGTGGCGGGGAGCTGTTTTTT.